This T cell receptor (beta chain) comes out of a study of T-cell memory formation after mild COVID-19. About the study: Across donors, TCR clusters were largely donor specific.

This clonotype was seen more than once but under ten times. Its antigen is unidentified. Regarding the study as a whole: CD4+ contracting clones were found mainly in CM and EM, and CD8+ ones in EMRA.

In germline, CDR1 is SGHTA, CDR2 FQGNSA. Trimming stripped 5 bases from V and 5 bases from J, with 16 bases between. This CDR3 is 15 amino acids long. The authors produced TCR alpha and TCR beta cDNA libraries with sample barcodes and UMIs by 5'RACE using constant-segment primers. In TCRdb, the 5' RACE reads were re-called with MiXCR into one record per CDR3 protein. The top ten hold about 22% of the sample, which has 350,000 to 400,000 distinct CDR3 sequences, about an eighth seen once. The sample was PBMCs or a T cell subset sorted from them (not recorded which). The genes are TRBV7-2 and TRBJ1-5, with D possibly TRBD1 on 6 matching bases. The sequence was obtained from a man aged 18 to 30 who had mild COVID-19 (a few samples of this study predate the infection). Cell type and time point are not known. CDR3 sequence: CASSVLGTPDQPQHF. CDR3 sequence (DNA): TGTGCCAGCAGCGTCCTCGGGACACCGGATCAGCCCCAGCATTTT.